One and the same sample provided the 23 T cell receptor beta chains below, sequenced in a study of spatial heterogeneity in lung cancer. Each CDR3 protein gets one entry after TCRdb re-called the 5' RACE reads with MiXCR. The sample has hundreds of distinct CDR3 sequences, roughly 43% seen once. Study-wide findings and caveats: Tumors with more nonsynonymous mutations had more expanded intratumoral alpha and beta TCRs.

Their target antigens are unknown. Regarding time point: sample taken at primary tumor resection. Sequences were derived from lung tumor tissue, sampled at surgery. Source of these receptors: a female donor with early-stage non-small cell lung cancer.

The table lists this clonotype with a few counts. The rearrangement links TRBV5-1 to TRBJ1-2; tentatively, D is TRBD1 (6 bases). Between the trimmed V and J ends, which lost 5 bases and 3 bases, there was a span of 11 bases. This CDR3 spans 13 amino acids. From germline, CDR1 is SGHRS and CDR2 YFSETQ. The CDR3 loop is CASRRGLDYGYTF. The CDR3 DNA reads TGCGCCAGCAGGCGGGGGCTGGACTATGGCTACACCTTC.

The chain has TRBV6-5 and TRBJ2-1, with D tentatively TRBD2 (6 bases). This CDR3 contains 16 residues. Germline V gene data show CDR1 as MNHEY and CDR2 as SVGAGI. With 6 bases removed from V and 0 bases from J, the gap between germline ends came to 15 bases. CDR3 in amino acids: CASRTSLLSSYNEQFF. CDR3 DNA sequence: TGTGCCAGCAGGACTAGTCTGCTTAGCTCCTACAATGAGCAGTTCTTC.

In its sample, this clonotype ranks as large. DNA for the CDR3: TGTGCCAGCAGCTATCTAGCGGGGGTTACAGATACGCAGTATTTT. Its translation: CASSYLAGVTDTQYF. The chain combines TRBV11-2 with TRBJ2-3; 10 bases agree with TRBD2. Germline values: CDR1 SGHAT, CDR2 FQNNGV. This CDR3 is 15 amino acids long. Trimming removed 4 bases from V and 3 bases from J; junction bases left unmatched: 4.

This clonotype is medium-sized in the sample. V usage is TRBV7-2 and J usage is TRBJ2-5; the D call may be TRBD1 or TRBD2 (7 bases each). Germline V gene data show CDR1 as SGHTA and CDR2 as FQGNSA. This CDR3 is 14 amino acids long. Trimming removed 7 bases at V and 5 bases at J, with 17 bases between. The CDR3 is CASTLRGGGETQYF. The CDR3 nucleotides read TGTGCCAGCACCCTCAGGGGAGGGGGCGAGACCCAGTACTTC.

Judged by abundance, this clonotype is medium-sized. The CDR3 sequence is CASRRSEKLFF. The CDR3 DNA follows: TGTGCCAGCAGACGCTCGGAAAAACTGTTTTTT. The V call is TRBV6-6, the J call TRBJ1-4; the D is unclear. Trimming took 6 bases from V and 8 from J, leaving 7 bases between them. Germline V gene lookup returns CDR1 MNHNY and CDR2 SVGAGI (reference sequence). This CDR3 spans 11 amino acids.

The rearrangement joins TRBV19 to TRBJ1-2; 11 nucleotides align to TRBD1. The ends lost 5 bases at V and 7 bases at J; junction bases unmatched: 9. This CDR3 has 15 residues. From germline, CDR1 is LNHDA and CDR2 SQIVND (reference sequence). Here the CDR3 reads CASSSPGQGAVGYTF. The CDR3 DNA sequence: TGTGCCAGTAGTTCCCCCGGACAGGGGGCGGTTGGCTACACCTTC. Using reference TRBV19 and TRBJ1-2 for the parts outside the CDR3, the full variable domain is DGGITQSPKYLFRKEGQNVTLSCEQNLNHDAMYWYRQDPGQGLRLIYYSQIVNDFQKGDIAEGYSVSREKKESFPLTVTSAQKNPTAFYLCASSSPGQGAVGYTFGSGTRLTVV.

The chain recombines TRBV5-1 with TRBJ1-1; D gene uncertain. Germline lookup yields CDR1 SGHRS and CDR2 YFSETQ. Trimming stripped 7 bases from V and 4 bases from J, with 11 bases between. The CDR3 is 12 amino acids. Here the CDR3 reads CASGIRSTEAFF. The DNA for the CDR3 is TGCGCCAGCGGCATAAGAAGCACTGAAGCTTTCTTT.

The CDR3 is CASRLQGQPQHF. As DNA, the CDR3 is TGTGCCAGCAGACTACAGGGTCAGCCCCAGCATTTT. The chain is built from TRBV12-3 or TRBV12-4 and TRBJ1-5; D possibly corresponds to TRBD1 (6 bases). This CDR3 contains 12 residues. The V gene lost 6 bases and the J gene lost 6 bases, with 9 bases spanning the gap.

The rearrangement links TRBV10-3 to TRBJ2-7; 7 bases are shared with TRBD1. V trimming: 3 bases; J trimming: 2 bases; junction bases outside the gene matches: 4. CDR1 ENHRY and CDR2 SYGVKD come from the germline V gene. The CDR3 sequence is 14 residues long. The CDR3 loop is CAISEGTAAYEQYF. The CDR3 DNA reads TGTGCCATCAGTGAAGGGACAGCGGCCTACGAGCAGTACTTC.

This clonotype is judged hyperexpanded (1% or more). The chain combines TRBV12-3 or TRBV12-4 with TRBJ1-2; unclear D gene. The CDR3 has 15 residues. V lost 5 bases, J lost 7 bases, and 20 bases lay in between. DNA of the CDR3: TGTGCCAGCAGTGCGCCGGACCTCCTCGGTAGTGGCTACACCTTC. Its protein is CASSAPDLLGSGYTF.

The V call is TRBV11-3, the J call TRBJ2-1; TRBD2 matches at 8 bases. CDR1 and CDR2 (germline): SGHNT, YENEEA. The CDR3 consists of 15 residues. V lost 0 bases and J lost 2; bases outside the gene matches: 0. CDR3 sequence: CASSLELAAYNEQFF. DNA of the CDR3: TGTGCCAGCAGCTTAGAACTAGCGGCCTACAATGAGCAGTTCTTC.

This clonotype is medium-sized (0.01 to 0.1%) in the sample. The CDR3 bases are TGTGCCAGCAGCTTACGACGGGGGGGCTCGGGTGAAGAGACCCAGTACTTC. Translation gives CASSLRRGGSGEETQYF. V and J are TRBV7-2 and TRBJ2-5; 8 bases align to TRBD2. This CDR3 spans 17 amino acids. Unmatched junction bases numbered 11, after V lost 2 bases and J lost 3 bases. Germline-derived CDR1 and CDR2 are SGHTA and FQGNSA.

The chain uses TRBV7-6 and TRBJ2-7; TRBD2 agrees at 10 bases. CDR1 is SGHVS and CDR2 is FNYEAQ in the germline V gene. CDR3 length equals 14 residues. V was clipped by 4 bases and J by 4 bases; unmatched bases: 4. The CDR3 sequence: CASSSTSGAYEQYF. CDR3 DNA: TGTGCCAGCAGCTCAACTAGCGGGGCATACGAGCAGTACTTC.

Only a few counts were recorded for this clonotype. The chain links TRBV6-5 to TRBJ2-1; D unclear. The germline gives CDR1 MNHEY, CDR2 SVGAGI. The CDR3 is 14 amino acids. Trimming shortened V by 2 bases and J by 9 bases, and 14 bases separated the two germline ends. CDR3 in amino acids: CASSYKLTYPEQFF. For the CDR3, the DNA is TGTGCCAGCAGTTACAAACTAACATATCCTGAGCAGTTCTTC.

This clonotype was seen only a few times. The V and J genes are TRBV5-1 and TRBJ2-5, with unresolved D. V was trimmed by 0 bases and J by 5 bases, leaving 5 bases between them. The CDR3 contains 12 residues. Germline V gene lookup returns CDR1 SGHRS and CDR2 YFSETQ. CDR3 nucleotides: TGCGCCAGCAGCTTGGCCGCCGAGACCCAGTACTTC. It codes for CASSLAAETQYF.

CDR3 in DNA: TGTGCCAGCAGCTTAGGGACTTCCGGGACAGGGCTCTCTGGAAACACCATATATTTT. Protein sequence: CASSLGTSGTGLSGNTIYF. The gene calls are TRBV7-6 and TRBJ1-3; 9 nucleotides align to TRBD1. Germline lookup yields CDR1 SGHVS and CDR2 FNYEAQ. This CDR3 spans 19 amino acids. The trim removed 1 base at V and 0 bases at J, leaving 10 bases unmatched.

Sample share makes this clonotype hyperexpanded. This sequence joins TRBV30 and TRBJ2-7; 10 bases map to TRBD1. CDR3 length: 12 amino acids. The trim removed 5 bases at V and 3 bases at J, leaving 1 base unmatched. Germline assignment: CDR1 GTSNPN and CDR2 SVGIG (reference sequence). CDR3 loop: CAWGTGVYEQYF. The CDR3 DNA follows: TGTGCCTGGGGGACAGGGGTCTACGAGCAGTACTTC.

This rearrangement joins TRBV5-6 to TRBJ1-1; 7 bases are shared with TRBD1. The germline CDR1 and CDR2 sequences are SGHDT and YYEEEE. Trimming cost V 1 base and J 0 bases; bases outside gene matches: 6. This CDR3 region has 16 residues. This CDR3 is CASSLFGDSMNTEAFF. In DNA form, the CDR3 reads TGTGCCAGCAGCTTGTTTGGGGACAGTATGAACACTGAAGCTTTCTTT.

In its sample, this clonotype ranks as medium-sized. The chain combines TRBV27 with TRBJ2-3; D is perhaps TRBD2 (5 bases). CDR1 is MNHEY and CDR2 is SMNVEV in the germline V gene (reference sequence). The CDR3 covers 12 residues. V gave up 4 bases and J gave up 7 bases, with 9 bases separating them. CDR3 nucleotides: TGTGCCAGCAGTTACGCCGGGAATACGCAGTATTTT. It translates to CASSYAGNTQYF.

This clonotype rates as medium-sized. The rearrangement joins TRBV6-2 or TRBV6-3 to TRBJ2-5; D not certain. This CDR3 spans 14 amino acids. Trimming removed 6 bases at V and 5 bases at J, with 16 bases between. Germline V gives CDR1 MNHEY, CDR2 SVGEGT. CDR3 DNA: TGTGCCAGCAGAAACCGCCAAACCCAGGAGACCCAGTACTTC. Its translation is CASRNRQTQETQYF.

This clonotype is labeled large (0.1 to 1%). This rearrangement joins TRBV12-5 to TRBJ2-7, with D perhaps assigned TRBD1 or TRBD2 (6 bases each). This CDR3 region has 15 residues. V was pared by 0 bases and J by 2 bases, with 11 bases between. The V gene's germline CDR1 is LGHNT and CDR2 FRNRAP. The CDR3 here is CASGLVRRGAYEQYF. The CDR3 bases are TGTGCTAGTGGTTTGGTACGTAGGGGGGCCTACGAGCAGTACTTC. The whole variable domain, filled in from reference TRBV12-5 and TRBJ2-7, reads DARVTQTPRHKVTEMGQEVTMRCQPILGHNTVFWYRQTMMQGLELLAYFRNRAPLDDSGMPKDRFSAEMPDATLATLKIQPSEPRDSAVYFCASGLVRRGAYEQYFGPGTRLTVT.

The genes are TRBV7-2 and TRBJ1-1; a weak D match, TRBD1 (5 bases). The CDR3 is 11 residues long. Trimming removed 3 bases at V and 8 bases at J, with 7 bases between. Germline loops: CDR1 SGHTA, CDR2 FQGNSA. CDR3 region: CASSFRGEAFF. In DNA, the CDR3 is TGTGCCAGCAGCTTCCGGGGGGAAGCTTTCTTT.

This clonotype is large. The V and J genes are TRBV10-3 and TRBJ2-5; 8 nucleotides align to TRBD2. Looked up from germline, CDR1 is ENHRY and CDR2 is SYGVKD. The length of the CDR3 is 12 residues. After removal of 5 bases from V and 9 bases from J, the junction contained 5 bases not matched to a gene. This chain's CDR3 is CAISLAGGAQYF. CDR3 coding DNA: TGTGCCATCAGTTTGGCCGGGGGGGCCCAGTACTTC.